This T cell receptor beta chain was retrieved from a study of T cell clones after liver transplantation. Turning to the study itself: TCRbeta sequencing after a pre-transplant mixed lymphocyte reaction identified graft-donor-reactive clones, later tracked in post-transplant blood. Until 12-24 months post-transplant, subjects got standard immunosuppression and no induction. Blood was drawn pre-transplant, before withdrawal, and after full or failed withdrawal. Study results and caveats: Migration into the graft, not deletion, may explain lost graft donor-reactive T cells.

As regards this clone: Its target is unknown.

Trimming removed 7 bases from V and 0 bases from J, with 12 bases in between. Germline values: CDR1 SGHRS, CDR2 YFSETQ. There are 14 residues in the CDR3. Method: immunoSEQ multiplex PCR; TCRdb's copy keeps in-frame clones and lacks some. The repertoire has roughly 100,000 clones, around 84% of them found once; the top ten carry approximately 3%. The source material was CD4+ T cells from blood, sampled roughly 50 months after liver transplant. This TCR was sampled from a human patient who received a liver transplant. Some T cells here may be from the graft donor. This chain uses TRBV5-1 with TRBJ2-3; tentatively, D is TRBD1 or TRBD2 (5 bases each). The CDR3 bases are TGCGCCAGCCGCTCGGGACCTAGCACAGATACGCAGTATTTT. The encoded protein is CASRSGPSTDTQYF. The full variable domain, completed using reference TRBV5-1 and TRBJ2-3, is KAGVTQTPRYLIKTRGQQVTLSCSPISGHRSVSWYQQTPGQGLQFLFEYFSETQRNKGNFPGRFSGRQFSNSRSEMNVSTLELGDSALYLCASRSGPSTDTQYFGPGTRLTVL.